The present entry profiles one TCR beta chain with its context. What it binds is not known. As for time point: peripheral blood 6 weeks after treatment start. The sample comes from a study of PD-L1 blockade in urothelial cancer. For the study at large: It was in about 2014 that patients started atezolizumab at 1,200 mg intravenously every 3 weeks. The analyses of blood took place 3 weeks (second dose) and 6 weeks after treatment start. Per blood sample, T cells had a median of roughly 140,000.

The study, taken as a whole, reports: Better survival was predicted when blood TCR clonality before treatment fell below the median.

V dropped 6 bases and J dropped 1; count of bases not matched to a gene: 9. CDR1 and CDR2 (germline): MDHEN, SYDVKM. The CDR3 spans 15 residues. TCRdb's copy holds only in-frame clones and misses some; the assay was immunoSEQ multiplex PCR. The sample holds about 120,000 clones; around 89% are singletons and the top ten take more than 1.5%. The specimen comprised PBMCs, sampled around atezolizumab (anti-PD-L1) treatment. The chain recombines TRBV28 with TRBJ2-7; 7 bases agree with TRBD2. The clonotype was recovered from a man in his fifties or sixties with urothelial cancer. The chain's CDR3 is CASRGGGLGSYEQYF. In nucleotides, the CDR3 is TGTGCCAGCAGAGGCGGGGGATTGGGGTCCTACGAGCAGTACTTC.